This T cell receptor (beta chain) originates from a study of blood T cell repertoires in COVID-19. Overall study context: Whether acute or convalescent, the COVID-19 samples came from the United States, Italy and Spain. T cells, B-cell-depleted T cells, or PBMCs provided the cDNA or gDNA that served as material.

The germline CDR1 and CDR2 sequences are SGDLS and YYNGEE. Trimming took off 3 bases at V and 2 bases at J, with 8 bases between the two ends. This CDR3 has 13 amino acids. In the original analysis: Quantification of nucleated cells was approximated via reference gene primer amplification. Profiling relied on immunoSEQ multiplex PCR, and the TCRdb table lists in-frame clones only, not all of them. The V and J calls and the clone size are those of that table, but D and trimming were determined from the DNA. The sample has approximately 670,000 clones; 85% to 90% are singletons. This TCR derives from a woman under 30 with acute or convalescent COVID-19. This sequence joins TRBV9 and TRBJ1-2; no clear D. The sequenced material came from peripheral blood. CDR3 protein: CASSGTTNYGYTF. For the CDR3, the DNA is TGTGCCAGCAGCGGAACAACCAACTATGGCTACACCTTC. The variable domain in full, completed from reference TRBV9 and TRBJ1-2, reads DSGVTQTPKHLITATGQRVTLRCSPRSGDLSVYWYQQSLDQGLQFLIQYYNGEERAKGNILERFSAQQFPDLHSELNLSSLELGDSALYFCASSGTTNYGYTFGSGTRLTVV.